This passage covers 21 T cell receptor beta chains from one sample sequenced in a study of identical twins. From the 5' RACE reads, TCRdb called clonotypes with MiXCR, one entry per CDR3 protein. The data contain 1.5 million to 2 million distinct CDR3 sequences, around 29% of them seen just once; the ten biggest clones take up roughly 0.3%. The specimen sequenced was cord blood. These receptors all stem from a newborn girl in good health.

This chain uses TRBV20-1 with TRBJ2-3, with 7 bases lining up with TRBD1. After removal of 3 bases from V and 2 bases from J, the junction contained 17 bases not matched to a gene. Germline V gene data show CDR1 as DFQATT and CDR2 as SNEGSKA (reference sequence). The CDR3 has 18 residues. CDR3 sequence: CSARRYSGQDGPTDTQYF. CDR3 nucleotides: TGCAGTGCTAGGCGGTATTCAGGACAGGACGGACCCACAGATACGCAGTATTTT.

The chain carries TRBV20-1 and TRBJ2-3; a weak D match, TRBD2 (6 bases). Trimming removed 5 bases at V and 0 bases at J, with 12 bases between. The germline CDR1 and CDR2 sequences are DFQATT and SNEGSKA (reference sequence). CDR3 length: 14 residues. The chain's CDR3 is CSAGGGDSTDTQYF. The CDR3 DNA sequence: TGCAGTGCTGGAGGAGGGGATAGCACAGATACGCAGTATTTT.

The J gene is TRBJ1-1, the V gene TRBV12-3 or TRBV12-4; D uncertain. V lost 5 bases and J 3 bases, leaving 13 bases between the germline ends. The CDR3 spans 14 residues. The CDR3 nucleotides are TGTGCCAGCAGTCCTTCCGGGCCTTACACTGAAGCTTTCTTT. Encoded protein: CASSPSGPYTEAFF.

This clonotype has just a few counts. The gene calls are TRBV14 and TRBJ1-2; D is possibly TRBD1 (5 bases). V lost 2 bases to trimming and J lost 4 bases, with 11 bases between them. The CDR3 runs to 14 residues. Per germline, CDR1 SGHDN and CDR2 FVKESK. For the CDR3, the DNA is TGTGCCAGCAGCCAAAGCTCAGGGTTCTATGGCTACACCTTC. This encodes CASSQSSGFYGYTF.

This clonotype was seen ten or more times. The chain is built from TRBV29-1 and TRBJ1-2, with D unclear. The CDR3 has 11 amino acids. Trimming shortened V by 4 bases and J by 7 bases, and 10 bases separated the two germline ends. CDR1 and CDR2 (germline): SQVTM, ANQGSEA. The CDR3 nucleotides are TGCAGCGTTGGGCCAGGCGGTGGCTACACCTTC. Translating gives CSVGPGGGYTF.

The table lists this clonotype with a few counts. V and J are TRBV11-2 and TRBJ2-3; 11 bases agree with TRBD2. V lost 4 bases and J lost 6; bases outside the gene matches: 3. The CDR3 sequence is 14 residues long. CDR1 is SGHAT and CDR2 is FQNNGV in the germline V gene. In DNA form, the CDR3 reads TGTGCCAGCAGCTCCCCTAGCGGGAGGGATACGCAGTATTTT. Translation gives CASSSPSGRDTQYF.

The chain has TRBV20-1 and TRBJ2-5; 11 bases map to TRBD2. This CDR3 has 15 residues. Germline V gene sequence: CDR1 DFQATT, CDR2 SNEGSKA (reference sequence). V shed 0 bases and J 5 bases; nucleotides not matched to a gene: 5. The CDR3 protein is CSARDFSGGAETQYF. CDR3 sequence (DNA): TGCAGTGCTAGAGATTTTAGCGGGGGGGCCGAGACCCAGTACTTC.

This clonotype appeared a few times. V and J are TRBV5-6 and TRBJ1-1; possibly TRBD1 for D (5 bases). CDR3 size: 16 residues. V lost 0 bases and J lost 0, with 12 bases in between. The germline CDR1 and CDR2 sequences are SGHDT and YYEEEE. In nucleotides, the CDR3 is TGTGCCAGCAGCTTGGGGGGGTTGGTAATGAACACTGAAGCTTTCTTT. This encodes CASSLGGLVMNTEAFF.

The table lists this clonotype with a few counts. The chain recombines TRBV20-1 with TRBJ2-1; D is undetermined. The CDR3 runs 14 residues. Germline CDR1 DFQATT, CDR2 SNEGSKA (reference sequence). Between the trimmed V and J ends, which lost 1 base and 8 bases, there was a span of 15 bases. The CDR3 coding sequence is TGCAGTGCTAGAGTTTGGGTCTCCTTGGATGAGCAGTTCTTC. The encoded protein is CSARVWVSLDEQFF.

The chain carries TRBV3-1 and TRBJ2-5; D ambiguous. Germline assignment: CDR1 LGHDT and CDR2 YNNKEL (reference sequence). The CDR3 is 15 amino acids. Between the trimmed V and J ends, which lost 0 bases and 0 bases, there was a span of 8 bases. The CDR3 DNA sequence: TGTGCCAGCAGCCAAGAACCCCTGTACCAAGAGACCCAGTACTTC. Translating it yields CASSQEPLYQETQYF.

This clonotype was observed a handful of times. This chain links TRBV20-1 with TRBJ2-1; 10 bases fit TRBD2. Looked up from germline, CDR1 is DFQATT and CDR2 is SNEGSKA (reference sequence). This CDR3 has 13 residues. J was trimmed by 3 bases and V by 7 bases; bases with no gene match: 3. CDR3 residues: CSGVAGGYNEQFF. The CDR3 nucleotides read TGCAGTGGAGTAGCGGGAGGCTACAATGAGCAGTTCTTC.

This clonotype appeared a few times. The chain has TRBV2 and TRBJ2-7; tentative D call: TRBD1 (6 bases). Germline CDR1 SNHLY, CDR2 FYNNEI. This CDR3 contains 14 residues. V lost 4 bases to trimming and J lost 2 bases, with 12 bases between them. The CDR3 sequence: CASSVGTPPYEQYF. CDR3 DNA: TGTGCCAGCAGTGTCGGGACACCTCCCTACGAGCAGTACTTC.

Note on this clonotype: At one boundary the junction diverges from the germline segment, which might be a read error. The chain links TRBV4-2 to TRBJ2-7; D ambiguous. CDR3 length: 18 residues. Germline V gene sequence: CDR1 LGHNA, CDR2 YNFKEQ. Written as DNA, the CDR3 is TGTGCCAGCAGCCAAGAGGTTCGGTCCGGGTGGGGTTCCTACAAGCAGTACTTC. This gives the protein CASSQEVRSGWGSYKQYF.

V and J are TRBV6-2 or TRBV6-3 and TRBJ2-1; 10 bases are a match to TRBD2. The CDR3 is 14 residues long. J lost 8 bases, V lost 6 bases, and 7 bases had no gene match. CDR1 is MNHEY and CDR2 is SVGEGT in the germline V gene. The CDR3 sequence: CASSRTSGNDEQFF. The CDR3 coding sequence is TGTGCCAGCAGCCGGACTAGCGGTAACGATGAGCAGTTCTTC.

The chain is built from TRBV3-1 and TRBJ2-7, with D possibly being TRBD1 (6 bases). V was trimmed by 1 base and J by 3 bases, leaving 16 bases between them. The CDR3 is made up of 16 amino acids. Germline V CDR1 and CDR2: LGHDT, YNNKEL (reference sequence). The chain's CDR3 is CASSQGRQEAYYEQYF. CDR3 DNA sequence: TGTGCCAGCAGCCAAGGGAGACAGGAGGCCTACTACGAGCAGTACTTC.

This clonotype was seen more than once but under ten times. The chain links TRBV3-1 to TRBJ1-2; 7 nucleotides align to TRBD1. The CDR3 has 15 residues. CDR1 and CDR2 (germline): LGHDT, YNNKEL (reference sequence). The J segment lost 0 bases and the V segment lost 3 bases, leaving 4 bases of the junction unmatched. CDR3 protein: CASSHRQGSNYGYTF. DNA of the CDR3: TGTGCCAGCAGCCACCGACAGGGATCTAACTATGGCTACACCTTC.

The V call is TRBV4-1, the J call TRBJ1-4; D might be TRBD1 (5 bases). V was clipped by 4 bases and J by 2 bases, with 11 bases between them. Germline V CDR1 and CDR2: MGHRA, YSYEKL. The CDR3 consists of 15 residues. CDR3: CASSPRQFTNEKLFF. Written as DNA, the CDR3 is TGCGCCAGCAGCCCCCGACAGTTTACTAATGAAAAACTGTTTTTT.

This chain joins TRBV28 and TRBJ2-7; D not resolved. Deletions cut 4 bases from V and 5 bases from J, with 9 bases between. CDR3 length: 12 amino acids. CDR1 is MDHEN and CDR2 is SYDVKM in the germline V gene. The CDR3 region is CASSSKPHEQYF. The CDR3 DNA reads as TGTGCCAGCAGTTCCAAGCCCCACGAGCAGTACTTC.

This clonotype appeared a few times. V gene TRBV5-1 combines with J gene TRBJ2-4; 7 positions match TRBD1. Trimming at V came to 0 bases and at J to 4 bases, leaving 7 bases not matched to a gene. Germline lookup yields CDR1 SGHRS and CDR2 YFSETQ. The CDR3 consists of 16 residues. CDR3 sequence (DNA): TGCGCCAGCAGCTTGGGAACAGGGGTCTCAAAAAACATTCAGTACTTC. This sequence encodes CASSLGTGVSKNIQYF.

The chain combines TRBV6-1 with TRBJ2-7; 7 nucleotides match TRBD2. Gene TRBJ2-5 matches the end of the DNA better, so the J call may be wrong. The CDR3 runs to 15 residues. CDR1 and CDR2 (germline): MNHNS, SASEGT. CDR3 sequence (DNA): TGTGCCAGCAGTCCGGCTAGCGGACTAGGGGAGACCCAGTACTTC. Amino acids: CASSPASGLGETQYF.

The sample holds a few counts of this clonotype. The chain is built from TRBV20-1 and TRBJ2-1; D ambiguous. The V and J ends lost 5 bases and 6 bases respectively, with 17 bases between them. CDR1 and CDR2 from the germline V gene are DFQATT and SNEGSKA (reference sequence). The CDR3 runs 14 residues. The CDR3 loop is CSARYSSALNEQFF. CDR3 bases: TGCAGTGCTCGATACTCAAGCGCCCTCAATGAGCAGTTCTTC.